This is a list of T cell receptor beta chains from one sample in a study of yellow fever vaccine responses in identical twins. Each CDR3 protein is one row after TCRdb ran MiXCR on the RT-PCR reads. The sample shows 1,500 to 2,000 distinct CDR3 sequences, about 90% of them seen only once. The specimen comprised T cells from blood (PBMCs), unsorted or a sorted subset (not recorded which), sampled before or after yellow fever vaccination (not recorded which). These receptors all stem from a young woman who received the yellow fever vaccine. The CDR3 runs from the conserved cysteine through the conserved F or W. The D gene is left open where the match is weak. Expanded clones are given a class, and other clones once, few, many or no size at all.

CDR3 | DNA | J | size | D | V
CASSQSGQGDQPQHF | TGCGCCAGCAGCCAATCGGGACAGGGTGATCAGCCCCAGCATTTT | TRBJ1-5 | NA | TRBD1 | TRBV4-1
CASSGNLNSYNEQFF | TGCGCCAGCAGCGGGAACCTCAACTCCTACAATGAGCAGTTCTTC | TRBJ2-1 | NA | NA | TRBV5-1
CAINAENQPQHF | TGTGCCATCAATGCCGAGAACCAGCCCCAGCATTTT | TRBJ1-5 | NA | NA | TRBV6-1
CASSMRDHHYEQYF | TGTGCCAGCAGTATGAGGGACCATCACTACGAGCAGTACTTC | TRBJ2-7 | NA | NA | TRBV6-1
CASSQADRTNEKLFF | TGCGCCAGCAGCCAAGCCGACAGAACTAATGAAAAACTGTTTTTT | TRBJ1-4 | NA | NA | TRBV4-1
CASSVGGHEQYF | TGCGCCAGCAGTGTCGGGGGCCACGAGCAGTACTTC | TRBJ2-7 | NA | NA | TRBV10-1
CASSLPSSSKNIQYF | TGCGCCAGCAGCTTGCCTTCCTCGTCCAAAAACATTCAGTACTTC | TRBJ2-4 | NA | NA | TRBV5-1
CASLGAGEIFEAFF | TGTGCCAGCCTGGGGGCCGGGGAAATCTTTGAAGCTTTCTTT | TRBJ1-1 | NA | NA | TRBV12-3/TRBV12-4
CASSPGTLDTEAFF | TGCGCCAGCAGCCCTGGGACACTTGACACTGAAGCTTTCTTT | TRBJ1-1 | few | NA | TRBV23-1
CASSQTGTGFDNEQFF | TGCGCCAGCAGCCAAACCGGGACAGGGTTCGACAATGAGCAGTTCTTC | TRBJ2-1 | NA | TRBD1 | TRBV5-1
CASSLVAGEIYEQFF | TGTGCTAGCAGCTTAGTAGCGGGAGAGATCTATGAGCAGTTCTTC | TRBJ2-1 | NA | TRBD2 | TRBV7-7
CASSSDTPKETQYF | TGTGCCAGCAGTTCCGACACCCCTAAGGAGACCCAGTACTTC | TRBJ2-5 | NA | NA | TRBV28
CASSLRAGGYYEQYF | TGCGCCAGCAGCCTGCGAGCGGGGGGATATTACGAGCAGTACTTC | TRBJ2-7 | NA | TRBD2 | TRBV4-1
CASSQVGTANYGYTF | TGCGCCAGCAGCCAAGTCGGGACGGCAAACTATGGCTACACCTTC | TRBJ1-2 | NA | NA | TRBV4-1
CASSLRVLYGYTF | TGTGCCAGCAGCTTAAGAGTCCTCTATGGCTACACCTTC | TRBJ1-2 | NA | NA | TRBV11-2
CASSDPRLAKNIQYF | TGCGCCAGCAGCGACCCCAGACTAGCCAAAAACATTCAGTACTTC | TRBJ2-4 | NA | NA | TRBV5-1
CASGGAGGYDEQFF | TGTGCCAGCGGGGGGGCGGGGGGGTACGATGAGCAGTTCTTC | TRBJ2-1 | NA | TRBD2 | TRBV12-3/TRBV12-4
CASSAQGSSYNEQFF | TGTGCCAGCAGTGCACAGGGGAGCTCCTACAATGAGCAGTTCTTC | TRBJ2-1 | NA | TRBD1 | TRBV28
CASSPSGTSYEQYF | TGTGCTAGCAGCCCCTCGGGGACTTCCTACGAGCAGTACTTC | TRBJ2-7 | NA | NA | TRBV7-6
CASSLEWKLPYEQYF | TGTGCCAGCAGCTTAGAATGGAAGCTACCCTACGAGCAGTACTTC | TRBJ2-7 | NA | NA | TRBV11-1
CASSYRALRGNTIYF | TGTGCCAGCAGTTACCGGGCCCTACGGGGAAACACCATATATTTT | TRBJ1-3 | NA | NA | TRBV6-5
CASSWPSGELFF | TGTGCCAGTTCGTGGCCTAGCGGGGAGCTGTTTTTT | TRBJ2-2 | NA | NA | TRBV12-3/TRBV12-4
CASWVEGNTDTQYF | TGTGCCAGCTGGGTTGAGGGGAATACAGATACGCAGTATTTT | TRBJ2-3 | once | NA | TRBV12-3/TRBV12-4
CASSQARTVLPYEQYF | TGTGCCAGCAGCCAGGCAAGGACAGTTCTACCCTACGAGCAGTACTTC | TRBJ2-7 | NA | NA | TRBV3-1
CASSESGFGSTEAFF | TGTGCCAGCAGTGAATCTGGGTTTGGGAGCACTGAAGCTTTCTTT | TRBJ1-1 | NA | NA | TRBV6-1
CASSESEKNIQYF | TGTGCCAGCAGTGAGTCAGAAAAAAACATTCAGTACTTC | TRBJ2-4 | NA | NA | TRBV2
CASSTREGDTGELFF | TGTGCTAGCAGCACCCGAGAGGGAGACACCGGGGAGCTGTTTTTT | TRBJ2-2 | NA | NA | TRBV7-7
CASSHTGKNYEQYF | TGTGCCAGCAGTCACACCGGGAAGAACTACGAGCAGTACTTC | TRBJ2-7 | few | NA | TRBV3-1
CASSISYEQYF | TGTGCCAGCAGCATATCCTACGAGCAGTACTTC | TRBJ2-7 | NA | NA | TRBV11-2
CASSPRQGLGETQYF | TGTGCCAGCTCACCAAGGCAGGGGTTGGGAGAGACCCAGTACTTC | TRBJ2-5 | few | NA | TRBV18
CASSQDWAERNQPQHF | TGCGCCAGCAGCCAAGATTGGGCAGAGCGCAATCAGCCCCAGCATTTT | TRBJ1-5 | NA | NA | TRBV4-1
CASSHAPGQNSPLHF | TGCGCCAGCAGCCACGCTCCCGGACAAAATTCACCCCTCCACTTT | TRBJ1-6 | NA | NA | TRBV4-1
CASSYSRFLRGTEAFF | TGTGCCAGCAGTTACTCAAGGTTTTTACGAGGGACTGAAGCTTTCTTT | TRBJ1-1 | few | NA | TRBV6-5
CAISDPYGGYYGYTF | TGTGCCATCAGTGACCCCTATGGAGGGTACTATGGCTACACCTTC | TRBJ1-2 | NA | NA | TRBV10-3
CASSFPPTASYGYTF | TGTGCCAGCAGTTTTCCCCCGACCGCATCCTATGGCTACACCTTC | TRBJ1-2 | NA | NA | TRBV28
CASSQERGLKPYEQYF | TGTGCCAGCAGCCAAGAGAGGGGACTCAAGCCCTACGAGCAGTACTTC | TRBJ2-7 | NA | NA | TRBV3-1
CASSLLLAGDGDEQFF | TGTGCCAGCTCACTACTACTAGCGGGAGACGGGGATGAGCAGTTCTTC | TRBJ2-1 | NA | TRBD2 | TRBV18
CAIRVGLAGFQETQYF | TGTGCCATCAGGGTTGGACTAGCGGGGTTCCAAGAGACCCAGTACTTC | TRBJ2-5 | once | TRBD2 | TRBV11-1
CSARGAAGEQEQYF | TGCAGTGCTAGAGGGGCAGCGGGAGAACAAGAGCAGTACTTC | TRBJ2-7 | NA | TRBD2 | TRBV20-1
CASSYRVNYEQYF | TGTGCCAGCAGTTACCGGGTCAATTACGAGCAGTACTTC | TRBJ2-7 | few | NA | TRBV6-5
CSARDSGLLSYNEQFF | TGCAGTGCTAGAGATTCGGGCTTGCTCTCCTACAATGAGCAGTTCTTC | TRBJ2-1 | NA | NA | TRBV20-1
CSAPSGRAYEQFF | TGCAGTGCCCCTAGCGGGAGGGCGTATGAGCAGTTCTTC | TRBJ2-1 | NA | TRBD2 | TRBV29-1
CASTSQGGLGYGYTF | TGTGCCAGCACCAGCCAGGGCGGATTAGGCTATGGCTACACCTTC | TRBJ1-2 | NA | NA | TRBV12-3/TRBV12-4
CATSDFRGGRLARQFF | TGTGCCACCAGTGATTTCAGGGGGGGTCGGCTCGCGAGACAGTTCTTC | TRBJ2-1 | NA | NA | TRBV24-1
CASSRRGGVGNEQFF | TGTGCCAGCAGCAGAAGAGGGGGAGTTGGCAATGAGCAGTTCTTC | TRBJ2-1 | once | NA | TRBV7-6
CASSLSQESILNEQFF | TGCGCCAGCAGCCTCTCGCAGGAGTCCATCCTCAATGAGCAGTTCTTC | TRBJ2-1 | NA | NA | TRBV4-1
CASSPPTGGFKNIQYF | TGTGCCAGCTCACCACCGACAGGGGGTTTTAAAAACATTCAGTACTTC | TRBJ2-4 | NA | TRBD1 | TRBV18
CATSRGDGGIAGNTIYF | TGTGCCACCAGCAGGGGGGACGGGGGGATTGCTGGAAACACCATATATTTT | TRBJ1-3 | once | NA | TRBV15
CATNRGGLGDEQFF | TGTGCCACCAACCGTGGGGGGCTGGGGGATGAGCAGTTCTTC | TRBJ2-1 | NA | NA | TRBV24-1
CASSPRGADTQYF | TGTGCCAGCAGTCCCCGAGGGGCCGATACGCAGTATTTT | TRBJ2-3 | NA | NA | TRBV12-3/TRBV12-4
CASSLGQGTYNEQFF | TGTGCCAGCAGCTTGGGACAGGGTACCTACAATGAGCAGTTCTTC | TRBJ2-1 | NA | TRBD1 | TRBV11-1
CASSPGTGDTQYF | TGTGCCAGCTCACCTGGGACAGGGGATACGCAGTATTTT | TRBJ2-3 | NA | TRBD1 | TRBV18
CASRPSAPGEQFF | TGTGCCAGCAGGCCTTCGGCCCCGGGTGAGCAGTTCTTC | TRBJ2-1 | NA | NA | TRBV6-1